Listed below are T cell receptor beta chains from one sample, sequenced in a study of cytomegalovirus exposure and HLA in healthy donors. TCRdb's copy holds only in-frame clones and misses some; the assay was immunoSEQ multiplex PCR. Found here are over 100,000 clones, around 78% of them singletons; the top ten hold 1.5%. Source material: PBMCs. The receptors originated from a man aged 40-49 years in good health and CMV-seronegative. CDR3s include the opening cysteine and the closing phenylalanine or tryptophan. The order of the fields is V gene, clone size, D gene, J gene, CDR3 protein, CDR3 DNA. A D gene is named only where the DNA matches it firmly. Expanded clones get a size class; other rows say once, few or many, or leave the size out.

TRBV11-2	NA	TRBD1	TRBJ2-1	CASSLDRGSYNEQFF	TGTGCCAGCAGCTTGGACAGGGGCTCCTACAATGAGCAGTTCTTC
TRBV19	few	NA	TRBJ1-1	CASSIGGQNTEAFF	TGTGCCAGTAGTATAGGGGGGCAGAACACTGAAGCTTTCTTT
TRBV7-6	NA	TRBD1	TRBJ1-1	CASSFGQGAISNTEAFF	TGTGCCAGCAGCTTCGGACAGGGGGCAATCTCGAACACTGAAGCTTTCTTT
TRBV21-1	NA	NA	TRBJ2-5	CASSNTSQGQETQYF	TGTGCCAGCAGCAACACATCCCAGGGGCAAGAGACCCAGTACTTC
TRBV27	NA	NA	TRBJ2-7	CASSFDSHYEQYF	TGTGCCAGCAGTTTTGACAGCCACTACGAGCAGTACTTC
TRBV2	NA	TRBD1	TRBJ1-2	CASSAGDRAYGYTF	TGTGCCAGCAGCGCCGGGGACAGGGCTTATGGCTACACCTTC
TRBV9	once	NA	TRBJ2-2	CASSARYRLRNTGELFF	TGTGCCAGCAGCGCAAGGTACAGGTTGAGGAACACCGGGGAGCTGTTTTTT
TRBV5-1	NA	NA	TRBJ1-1	CASSPAGVGGTEAFF	TGCGCCAGCAGTCCAGCAGGGGTCGGGGGGACTGAAGCTTTCTTT
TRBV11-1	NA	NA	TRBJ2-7	CASSPASSASSYEQYF	TGTGCCAGCAGCCCAGCATCTAGCGCGAGCTCCTACGAGCAGTACTTC
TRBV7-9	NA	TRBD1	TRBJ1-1	CSSSLGQTGPNTEAFF	TGTTCCAGCAGCTTAGGTCAGACAGGGCCCAACACTGAAGCTTTCTTT
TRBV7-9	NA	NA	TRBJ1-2	CASSLFPGSNYGYTF	TGTGCCAGCAGCTTATTCCCAGGGTCTAACTATGGCTACACCTTC
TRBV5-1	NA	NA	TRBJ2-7	CASSLVPYEQYF	TGCGCCAGCAGCCTCGTCCCCTACGAGCAGTACTTC
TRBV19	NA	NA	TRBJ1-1	CASSIVGGGVRTEAFF	TGTGCCAGTAGTATAGTTGGCGGGGGGGTTAGAACTGAAGCTTTCTTT
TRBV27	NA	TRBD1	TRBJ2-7	CASSSGTVYEQYF	TGTGCCAGCAGTTCCGGGACAGTCTACGAGCAGTACTTC
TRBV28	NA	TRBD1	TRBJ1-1	CASRGQGNTEAFF	TGTGCCAGCAGAGGACAGGGGAACACTGAAGCTTTCTTT
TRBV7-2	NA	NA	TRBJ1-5	CASSLSAGAPQPQHF	TGTGCCAGCAGCTTATCAGCGGGGGCCCCTCAGCCCCAGCATTTT